This T cell receptor beta chain is from a study of blood T cell repertoires in COVID-19. Study information: Sites across the United States, Italy and Spain contributed samples from acute and convalescent COVID-19. From T cells, B-cell-depleted T cells, or PBMCs came the material, which was cDNA or gDNA.

Under the authors' procedure: Counts of nucleated cells, estimated from reference gene primer amplification, were obtained. Profiling relied on immunoSEQ multiplex PCR, and the TCRdb table lists in-frame clones only, not all of them. That table is the source of V, J and clone size, and D and trimming were worked out from the DNA. Of around 300,000 clones in the sample, over 80% were seen once. V dropped 7 bases and J dropped 5; count of bases not matched to a gene: 3. The CDR3 has 14 residues. CDR1 is SGHDN and CDR2 is FVKESK in the germline V gene. The sequenced sample consisted of peripheral blood. The receptor's source is a woman aged 35 to 49 with acute or convalescent COVID-19. The chain combines TRBV14 with TRBJ2-2; TRBD1 aligns across 11 bases. The CDR3 protein is CASTGTGGTGELFF. The CDR3 nucleotides are TGTGCCAGCACTGGGACAGGGGGTACCGGGGAGCTGTTTTTT.